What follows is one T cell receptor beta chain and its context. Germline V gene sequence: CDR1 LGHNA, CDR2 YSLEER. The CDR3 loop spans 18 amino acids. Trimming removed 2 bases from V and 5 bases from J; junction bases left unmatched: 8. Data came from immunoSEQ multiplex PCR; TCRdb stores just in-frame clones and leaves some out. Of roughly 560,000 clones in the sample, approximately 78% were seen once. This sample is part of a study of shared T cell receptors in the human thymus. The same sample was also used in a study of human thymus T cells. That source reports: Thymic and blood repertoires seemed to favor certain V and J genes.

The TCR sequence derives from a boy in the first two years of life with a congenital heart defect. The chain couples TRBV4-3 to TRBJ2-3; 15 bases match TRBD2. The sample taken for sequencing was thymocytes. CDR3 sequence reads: CASSQTGLAGGPLDTQYF. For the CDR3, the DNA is TGCGCCAGCAGCCAAACCGGACTAGCGGGAGGGCCTTTAGATACGCAGTATTTT.